These 10 T cell receptor beta chains were all obtained from the same sample, sequenced in a study of response to subunit inactivated influenza vaccine listed by TCRdb under 2018. The library relied on RT-PCR. TCRdb shows the sequencer as Illumina HiSeq 2500. The public reads were reprocessed in TCRdb via fastp at Q25 and MiXCR, keeping in-frame beta chains. Rows are unified per CDR3 protein, each entry keeping the most common DNA and genes. Here the sample has 860,000 or so distinct CDR3 sequences; about 20% occur a single time. The ten largest make up roughly 10% of the sample. Sequenced material: PBMCs from blood, taken roughly 5 days after vaccination. Receptor source: a man between 50 and 59 years old who received an inactivated influenza vaccine. Donor details come from another sample of the same person, matched by shared clones.

Only a few counts were recorded for this clonotype. The V gene is TRBV20-1, the J gene TRBJ1-2; D ambiguous. Germline assignment: CDR1 DFQATT and CDR2 SNEGSKA (reference sequence). The CDR3 runs to 10 residues. The CDR3, as DNA: TGCAGCGAACATTCTAGGGGCTACACCTTC. Translating gives CSEHSRGYTF.

This clonotype was counted only a few times. The gene calls are TRBV29-1 and TRBJ2-1, with a weak D call TRBD1 (6 bases). The CDR3 has 17 amino acids. Between the trimmed V and J ends, which lost 3 bases and 1 base, there was a span of 19 bases. Germline CDR1 and CDR2: SQVTM and ANQGSEA. The CDR3 DNA reads TGCAGCGTTGAGGTTCGAGGGGGTCCCTGGTCCTACAATGAGCAGTTCTTC. Its translation is CSVEVRGGPWSYNEQFF.

The table lists this clonotype with a few counts. The genes are TRBV20-1 and TRBJ2-1, with 10 positions matching TRBD2. This CDR3 is built from 15 residues. The germline gives CDR1 DFQATT, CDR2 SNEGSKA (reference sequence). V trimming: 6 bases; J trimming: 5 bases; junction bases outside the gene matches: 10. CDR3 protein: CSADRRLAGDNEQFF. CDR3 nucleotide sequence: TGCAGTGCCGACAGGAGACTAGCGGGTGACAATGAGCAGTTCTTC.

The rearrangement joins TRBV2 to TRBJ2-5, with TRBD2 identical over 7 bases. J was trimmed by 5 bases and V by 1 base; bases with no gene match: 10. In germline, CDR1 is SNHLY, CDR2 FYNNEI. The CDR3 runs 16 residues. The DNA of the CDR3 is TGTGCCAGCAGTGAAGGTGGCGGGAGTAGGTGGGAGACCCAGTACTTC. Its protein product is CASSEGGGSRWETQYF.

This clonotype showed up many times. The V gene is TRBV12-3 or TRBV12-4, the J gene TRBJ2-1; D may match TRBD1 or TRBD2 (5 bases each). This CDR3 region has 12 residues. Trimming took 5 bases from V and 14 from J, leaving 16 bases between them. The CDR3 here is CASSAYEGREFF. CDR3 bases: TGTGCCAGCAGTGCCTATGAGGGGCGGGAGTTCTTC.

The chain is built from TRBV5-1 and TRBJ1-2; D is possibly TRBD1 (6 bases). V lost 6 bases and J 2 bases, leaving 20 bases between the germline ends. Germline loops: CDR1 SGHRS, CDR2 YFSETQ. The CDR3 extends over 16 amino acids. The CDR3 is CASMGGPQTDNYGYTF. CDR3 nucleotide sequence: TGCGCCAGCATGGGGGGGCCCCAGACCGACAACTATGGCTACACCTTC. Full variable domain (rest looked up from reference TRBV5-1 and TRBJ1-2): KAGVTQTPRYLIKTRGQQVTLSCSPISGHRSVSWYQQTPGQGLQFLFEYFSETQRNKGNFPGRFSGRQFSNSRSEMNVSTLELGDSALYLCASMGGPQTDNYGYTFGSGTRLTVV.

The chain combines TRBV29-1 with TRBJ2-1; unclear D gene. Per germline, CDR1 SQVTM and CDR2 ANQGSEA. Trimming removed 4 bases from V and 0 bases from J, with 13 bases in between. The CDR3 runs to 15 residues. The CDR3 DNA reads TGCAGCGTTGCCGGCCCTGAAAGCTCCTACAATGAGCAGTTCTTC. It is translated as CSVAGPESSYNEQFF.

In its sample, this clonotype was seen many times. The J gene is TRBJ1-2, the V gene TRBV12-3 or TRBV12-4; D uncertain. Trimming removed 3 bases from V and 4 bases from J, with 3 bases in between. This CDR3 has 11 amino acids. CDR3 in DNA: TGTGCCAGCAGTTTTGGCTATGGCTACACCTTC. This sequence encodes CASSFGYGYTF.

This clonotype showed up just a few times. The rearrangement uses TRBV7-9 and TRBJ2-1; D not resolved. This CDR3 spans 14 amino acids. Germline CDR1 is SEHNR and CDR2 is FQNEAQ (reference sequence). The V and J ends lost 5 bases and 9 bases respectively, with 17 bases between them. CDR3 sequence reads: CASSPEVGRSEQFF. DNA for the CDR3: TGTGCCAGCAGCCCAGAGGTGGGAAGAAGTGAGCAGTTCTTC.

The chain uses TRBV10-3 and TRBJ2-7; D is possibly TRBD1 or TRBD2 (6 bases each). Germline loops: CDR1 ENHRY, CDR2 SYGVKD. Trimming removed 4 bases from V and 6 bases from J, with 13 bases in between. The CDR3 contains 13 residues. The CDR3 nucleotides read TGTGCCATCAGTGGAGGAGAGGGGGGCGAGCAGTACTTC. Amino acid sequence: CAISGGEGGEQYF.